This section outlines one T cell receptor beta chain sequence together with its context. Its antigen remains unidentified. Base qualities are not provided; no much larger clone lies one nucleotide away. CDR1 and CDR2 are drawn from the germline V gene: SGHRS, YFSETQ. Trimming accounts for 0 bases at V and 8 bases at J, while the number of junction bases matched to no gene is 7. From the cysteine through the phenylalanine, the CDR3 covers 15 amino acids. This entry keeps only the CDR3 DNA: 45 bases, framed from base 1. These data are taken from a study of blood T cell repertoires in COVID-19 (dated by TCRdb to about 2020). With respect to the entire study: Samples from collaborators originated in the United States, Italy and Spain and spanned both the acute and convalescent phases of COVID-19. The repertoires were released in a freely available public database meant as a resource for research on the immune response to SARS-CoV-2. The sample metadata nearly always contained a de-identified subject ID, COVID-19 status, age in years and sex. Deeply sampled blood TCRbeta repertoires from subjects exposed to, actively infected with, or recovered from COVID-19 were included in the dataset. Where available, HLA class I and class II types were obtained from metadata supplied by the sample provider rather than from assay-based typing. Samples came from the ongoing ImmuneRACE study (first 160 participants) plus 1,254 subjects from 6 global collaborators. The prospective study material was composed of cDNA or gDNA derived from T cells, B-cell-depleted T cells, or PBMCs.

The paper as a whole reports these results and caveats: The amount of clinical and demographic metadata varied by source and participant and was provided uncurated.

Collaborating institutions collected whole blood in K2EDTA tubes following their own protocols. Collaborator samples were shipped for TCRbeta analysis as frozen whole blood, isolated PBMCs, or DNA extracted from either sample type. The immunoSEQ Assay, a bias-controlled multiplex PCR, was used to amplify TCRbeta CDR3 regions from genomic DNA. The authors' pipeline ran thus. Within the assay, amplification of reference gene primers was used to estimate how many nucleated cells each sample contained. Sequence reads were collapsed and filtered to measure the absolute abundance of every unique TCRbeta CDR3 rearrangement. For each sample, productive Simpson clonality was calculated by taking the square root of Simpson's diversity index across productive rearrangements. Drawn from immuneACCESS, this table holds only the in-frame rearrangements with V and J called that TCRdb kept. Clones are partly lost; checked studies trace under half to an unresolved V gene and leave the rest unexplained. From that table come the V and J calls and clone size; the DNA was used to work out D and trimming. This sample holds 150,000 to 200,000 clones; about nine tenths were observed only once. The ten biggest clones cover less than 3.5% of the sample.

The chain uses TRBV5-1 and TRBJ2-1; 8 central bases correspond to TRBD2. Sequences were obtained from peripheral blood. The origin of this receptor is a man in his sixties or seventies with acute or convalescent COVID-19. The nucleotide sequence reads TGCGCCAGCAGCTTGGCGGGGGGGCCTTGGGATGAGCAGTTCTTC. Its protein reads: CASSLAGGPWDEQFF.